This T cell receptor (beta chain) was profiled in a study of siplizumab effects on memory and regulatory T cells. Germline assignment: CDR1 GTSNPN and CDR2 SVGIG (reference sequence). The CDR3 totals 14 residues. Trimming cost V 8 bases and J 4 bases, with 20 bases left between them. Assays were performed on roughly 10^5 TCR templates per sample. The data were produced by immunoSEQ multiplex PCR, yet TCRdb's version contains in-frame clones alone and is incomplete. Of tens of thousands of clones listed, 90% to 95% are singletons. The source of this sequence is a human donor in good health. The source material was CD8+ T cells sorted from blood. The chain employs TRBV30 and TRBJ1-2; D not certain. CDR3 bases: TGTGCCGCCAGTCTATATGGTTCTGGCTATGGCTACACCTTC. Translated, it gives CAASLYGSGYGYTF.